Below are 3 T cell receptor beta chains sequenced from a single sample in a study of cytomegalovirus exposure and HLA in healthy donors. Sequencing was performed with immunoSEQ multiplex PCR; in TCRdb, only in-frame clones are kept and a portion is missing. Of 75,000 to 90,000 clones listed, 95% are singletons. Sequences were obtained from PBMCs. These receptors originate from a woman between 18 and 29 years old in good health and CMV-seronegative.

DNA of the CDR3: TGTGCCAGCAGCTTGGCCAGGGGGGTTTCTGGGGCCAACGTCCTGACTTTC. Its translation: CASSLARGVSGANVLTF. The J gene is TRBJ2-6, the V gene TRBV5-8, with a weak D call TRBD1 (7 bases). Per germline, CDR1 SGHTS and CDR2 YDEGEE. The CDR3 extends over 17 amino acids. V lost 0 bases to trimming and J lost 1 base, with 11 bases between them. Together with reference TRBV5-8 and TRBJ2-6, the CDR3 gives the full variable domain: EAGVTQSPTHLIKTRGQQATLRCSPISGHTSVYWYQQALGLGLQFLLWYDEGEERNRGNFPPRFSGRQFPNYSSELNVNALELEDSALYLCASSLARGVSGANVLTFGAGSRLTVL.

This chain links TRBV28 with TRBJ2-1; 9 positions match TRBD2. CDR3 length: 17 residues. The junction had 6 bases not matched to a gene; V was cut back by 3 bases and J by 0 bases. Germline values: CDR1 MDHEN, CDR2 SYDVKM. The DNA for the CDR3 is TGTGCCAGCAGTTTGGCGGGAGGGCCTAGCTCCTACAATGAGCAGTTCTTC. Its translation is CASSLAGGPSSYNEQFF.

The chain carries TRBV9 and TRBJ2-5; D is perhaps TRBD1 (5 bases). V was trimmed by 0 bases and J by 5 bases, leaving 11 bases between them. This CDR3 contains 14 residues. The V gene's germline CDR1 is SGDLS and CDR2 YYNGEE. The CDR3 DNA reads as TGTGCCAGCAGCGTAGGGACCAAGGGGGAGACCCAGTACTTC. It is translated as CASSVGTKGETQYF.